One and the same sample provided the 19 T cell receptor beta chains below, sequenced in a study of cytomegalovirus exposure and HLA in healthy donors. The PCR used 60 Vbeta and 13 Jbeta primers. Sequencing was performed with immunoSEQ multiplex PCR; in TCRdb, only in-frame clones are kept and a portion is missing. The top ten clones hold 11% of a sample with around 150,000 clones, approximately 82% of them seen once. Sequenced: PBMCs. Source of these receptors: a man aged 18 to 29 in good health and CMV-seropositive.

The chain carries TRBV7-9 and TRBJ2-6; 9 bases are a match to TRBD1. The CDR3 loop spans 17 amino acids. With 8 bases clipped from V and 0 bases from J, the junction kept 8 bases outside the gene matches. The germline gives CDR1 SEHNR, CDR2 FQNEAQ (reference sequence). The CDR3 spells CASGTGQGTSGANVLTF. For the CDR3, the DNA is TGTGCCAGCGGTACGGGACAGGGAACCTCTGGGGCCAACGTCCTGACTTTC.

In nucleotides, the CDR3 is TGTGCCAGCTCACCACCGAACCTCGGAGGGGAGACCCAGTACTTC. Its translation: CASSPPNLGGETQYF. This chain joins TRBV18 and TRBJ2-5, with D possibly matching TRBD2 (6 bases). V lost 0 bases to trimming and J lost 5 bases, with 13 bases between them. The CDR3 is 15 amino acids. CDR1 KGHSH and CDR2 LQKENI come from the germline V gene.

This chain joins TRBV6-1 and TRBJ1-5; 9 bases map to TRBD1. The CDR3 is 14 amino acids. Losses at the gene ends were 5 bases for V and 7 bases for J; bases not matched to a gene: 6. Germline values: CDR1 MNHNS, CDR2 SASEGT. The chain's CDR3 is CASSKQGAGQPQHF. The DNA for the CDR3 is TGTGCCAGCAGTAAACAGGGGGCGGGACAGCCCCAGCATTTT.

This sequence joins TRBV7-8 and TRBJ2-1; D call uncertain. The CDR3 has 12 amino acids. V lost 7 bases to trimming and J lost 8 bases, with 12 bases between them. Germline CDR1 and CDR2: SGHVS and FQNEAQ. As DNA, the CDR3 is TGTGCCAGCACCCTAGGCGGCTATGAGCAGTTCTTC. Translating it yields CASTLGGYEQFF. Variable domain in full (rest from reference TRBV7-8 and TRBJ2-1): GAGVSQSPRYKVAKRGQDVALRCDPISGHVSLFWYQQALGQGPEFLTYFQNEAQLDKSGLPSDRFFAERPEGSVSTLKIQRTQQEDSAVYLCASTLGGYEQFFGPGTRLTVL.

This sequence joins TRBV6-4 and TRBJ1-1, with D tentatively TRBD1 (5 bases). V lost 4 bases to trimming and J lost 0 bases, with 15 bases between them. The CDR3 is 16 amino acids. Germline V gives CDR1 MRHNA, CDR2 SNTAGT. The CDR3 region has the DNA TGTGCCAGCAGTGTCCCAACGACAGAATTGAACACTGAAGCTTTCTTT. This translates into CASSVPTTELNTEAFF.

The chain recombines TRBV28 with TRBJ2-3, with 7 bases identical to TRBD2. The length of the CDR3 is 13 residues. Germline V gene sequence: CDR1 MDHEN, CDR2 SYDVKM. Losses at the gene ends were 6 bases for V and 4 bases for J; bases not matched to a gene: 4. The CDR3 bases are TGTGCCAGCAGGGCTAGCGGTTCAGATACGCAGTATTTT. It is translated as CASRASGSDTQYF.

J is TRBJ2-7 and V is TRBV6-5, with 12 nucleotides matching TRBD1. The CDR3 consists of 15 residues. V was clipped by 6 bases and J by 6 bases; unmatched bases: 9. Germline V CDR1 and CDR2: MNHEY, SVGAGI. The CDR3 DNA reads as TGTGCCAGCAGCGGGGACAGGGGGCCATTGGGCGAGCAGTACTTC. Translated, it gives CASSGDRGPLGEQYF.

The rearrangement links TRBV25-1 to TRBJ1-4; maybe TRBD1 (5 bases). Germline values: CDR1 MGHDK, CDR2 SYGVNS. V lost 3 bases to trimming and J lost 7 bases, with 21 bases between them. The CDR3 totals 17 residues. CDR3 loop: CASSDIIGTPSGEKLFF. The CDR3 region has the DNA TGTGCCAGCAGTGACATAATAGGGACTCCATCGGGTGAAAAACTGTTTTTT.

The CDR3 sequence is CASSLEGVYPYEQYF. The CDR3 DNA reads as TGTGCCAGCAGCCTTGAAGGGGTTTATCCCTACGAGCAGTACTTC. The chain is built from TRBV27 and TRBJ2-7; maybe TRBD1 (5 bases). Trimming removed 6 bases from V and 2 bases from J, with 17 bases in between. Per the germline V gene, CDR1 is MNHEY and CDR2 is SMNVEV (reference sequence). This CDR3 spans 15 amino acids.

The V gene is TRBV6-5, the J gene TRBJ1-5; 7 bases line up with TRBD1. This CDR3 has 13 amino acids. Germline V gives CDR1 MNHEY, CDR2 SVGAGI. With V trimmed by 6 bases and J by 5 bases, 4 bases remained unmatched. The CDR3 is CASSRTGDQPQHF. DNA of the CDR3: TGTGCCAGCAGCCGCACAGGGGATCAGCCCCAGCATTTT.

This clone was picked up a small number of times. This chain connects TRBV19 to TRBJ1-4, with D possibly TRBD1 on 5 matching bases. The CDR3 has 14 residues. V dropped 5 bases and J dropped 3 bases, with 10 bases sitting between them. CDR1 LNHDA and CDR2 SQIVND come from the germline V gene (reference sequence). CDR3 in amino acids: CASSAGGANEKLFF. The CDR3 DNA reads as TGTGCCAGTAGTGCCGGGGGAGCTAATGAAAAACTGTTTTTT.

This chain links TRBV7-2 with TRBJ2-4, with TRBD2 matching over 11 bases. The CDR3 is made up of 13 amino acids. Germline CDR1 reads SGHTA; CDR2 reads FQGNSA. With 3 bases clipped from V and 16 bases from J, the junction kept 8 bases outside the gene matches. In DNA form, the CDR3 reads TGTGCCAGCAGCTTCCAACTAACTAGCGGGAGTTACTTC. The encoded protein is CASSFQLTSGSYF.

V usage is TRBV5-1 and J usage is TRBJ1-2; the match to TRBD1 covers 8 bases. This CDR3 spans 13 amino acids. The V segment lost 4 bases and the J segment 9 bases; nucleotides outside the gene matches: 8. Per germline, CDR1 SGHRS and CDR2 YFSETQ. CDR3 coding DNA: TGCGCCAGCAGCCTGGCAGGGGGCCGAAGCTACACCTTC. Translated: CASSLAGGRSYTF.

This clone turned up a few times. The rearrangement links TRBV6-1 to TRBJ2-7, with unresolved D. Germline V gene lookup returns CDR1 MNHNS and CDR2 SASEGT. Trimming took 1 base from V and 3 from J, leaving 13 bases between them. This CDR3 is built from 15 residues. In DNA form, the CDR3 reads TGTGCCAGCAGTGAAGGGTTCACCAGAGGCTACGAGCAGTACTTC. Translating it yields CASSEGFTRGYEQYF.

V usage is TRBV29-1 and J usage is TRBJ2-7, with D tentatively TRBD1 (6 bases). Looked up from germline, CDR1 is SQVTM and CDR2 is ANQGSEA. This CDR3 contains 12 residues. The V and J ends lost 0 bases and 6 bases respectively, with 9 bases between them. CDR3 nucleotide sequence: TGCAGCGTTGAAGACAGGGGTTTCGAGCAGTACTTC. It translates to CSVEDRGFEQYF.

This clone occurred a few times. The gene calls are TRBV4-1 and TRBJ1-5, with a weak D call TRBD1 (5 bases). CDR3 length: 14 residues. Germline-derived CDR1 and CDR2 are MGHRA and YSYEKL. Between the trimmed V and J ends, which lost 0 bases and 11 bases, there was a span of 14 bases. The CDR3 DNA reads TGCGCCAGCAGCCAAGATGAGACCCCGGGGGCCCAGCATTTT. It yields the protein CASSQDETPGAQHF.

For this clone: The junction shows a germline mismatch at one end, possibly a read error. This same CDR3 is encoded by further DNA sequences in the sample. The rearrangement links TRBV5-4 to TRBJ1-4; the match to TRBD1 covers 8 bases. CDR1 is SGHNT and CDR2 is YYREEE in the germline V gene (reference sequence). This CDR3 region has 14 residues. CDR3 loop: CASSPGQGEEKLFF. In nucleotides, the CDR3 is TGTGCCAGCAGCCCTGGACAGGGAGAGGAAAAGCTGTTTTTT.

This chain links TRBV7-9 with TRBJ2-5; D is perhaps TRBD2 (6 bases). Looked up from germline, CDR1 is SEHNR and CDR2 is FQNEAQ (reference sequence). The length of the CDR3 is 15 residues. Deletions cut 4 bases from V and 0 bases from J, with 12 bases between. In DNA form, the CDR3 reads TGTGCCAGCAGCTCTAGCGCCAGGGACCAAGAGACCCAGTACTTC. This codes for CASSSSARDQETQYF.

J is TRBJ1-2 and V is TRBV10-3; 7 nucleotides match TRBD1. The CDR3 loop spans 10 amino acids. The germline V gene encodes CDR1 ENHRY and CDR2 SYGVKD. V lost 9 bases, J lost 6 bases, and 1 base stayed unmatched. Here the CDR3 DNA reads TGTGCCATAGGACAGGATGGCTACACCTTC. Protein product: CAIGQDGYTF.